The clone carrying this T cell receptor beta chain has a count of ten or more. Its antigen is undetermined. This record comes from a study of T cells in Graves' hyperthyroidism and ophthalmopathy. The CDR3 length is 16 residues. Trimming removed 7 bases at V and 2 bases at J, with 20 bases between. Germline values: CDR1 MDHEN, CDR2 SYDVKM. Among the patients, aged 18 to 65, hyperthyroidism was newly diagnosed and had lasted under 2 months. A patient was excluded if there was uncontrolled infection, other autoimmune disease, pregnancy or lactation. Amplified regions were TCR beta CDR3 sequences from RNA transcripts. The primer set for the first-round RT-PCR of the TCR CDR3 was HTBI. Each CDR3 protein gets one entry after TCRdb re-called the multiplex PCR reads with MiXCR. The sample consists of under 650,000 distinct CDR3 sequences, 15% to 20% of them appearing once. The study, taken as a whole, reports: Blood held most thyroid clonotypes expanded above 0.001 frequency.

The chain has TRBV28 and TRBJ2-5; possible D gene TRBD1, 5 bases. This clonotype was sampled from a woman in her twenties or thirties with Graves' hyperthyroidism. What was sequenced was blood. CDR3 amino acids: CASTLRGTPFQETQYF. For the CDR3, the DNA is TGTGCCAGCACCTTAAGGGGCACCCCGTTTCAAGAGACCCAGTACTTC.